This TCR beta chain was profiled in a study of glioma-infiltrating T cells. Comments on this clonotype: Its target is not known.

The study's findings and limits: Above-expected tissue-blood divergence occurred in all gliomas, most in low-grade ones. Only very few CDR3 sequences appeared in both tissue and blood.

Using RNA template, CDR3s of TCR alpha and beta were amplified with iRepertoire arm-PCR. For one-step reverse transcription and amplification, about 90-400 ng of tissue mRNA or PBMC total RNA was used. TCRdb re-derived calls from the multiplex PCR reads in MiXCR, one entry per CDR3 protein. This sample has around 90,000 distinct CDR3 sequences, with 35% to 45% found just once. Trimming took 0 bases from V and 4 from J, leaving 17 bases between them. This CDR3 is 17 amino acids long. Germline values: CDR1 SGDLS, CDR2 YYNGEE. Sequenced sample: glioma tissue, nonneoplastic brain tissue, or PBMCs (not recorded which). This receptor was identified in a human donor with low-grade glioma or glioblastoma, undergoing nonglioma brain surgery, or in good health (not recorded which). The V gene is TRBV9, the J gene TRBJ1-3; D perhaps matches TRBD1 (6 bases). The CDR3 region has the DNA TGTGCCAGCAGCGTAGCGGGGGTCAGGGGATCCGGAAACACCATATATTTT. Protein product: CASSVAGVRGSGNTIYF.